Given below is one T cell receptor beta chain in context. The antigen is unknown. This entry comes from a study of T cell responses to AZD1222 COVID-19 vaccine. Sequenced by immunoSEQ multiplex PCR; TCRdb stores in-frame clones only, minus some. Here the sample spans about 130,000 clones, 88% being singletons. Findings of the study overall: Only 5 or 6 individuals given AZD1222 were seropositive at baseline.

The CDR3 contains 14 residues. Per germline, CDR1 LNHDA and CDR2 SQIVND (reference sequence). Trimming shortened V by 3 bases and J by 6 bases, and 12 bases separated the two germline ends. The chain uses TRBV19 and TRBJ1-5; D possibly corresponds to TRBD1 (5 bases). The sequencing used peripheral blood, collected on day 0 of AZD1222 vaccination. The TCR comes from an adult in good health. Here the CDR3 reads CASSIGAGTQPQHF. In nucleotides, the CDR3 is TGTGCCAGTAGTATCGGGGCAGGGACTCAGCCCCAGCATTTT. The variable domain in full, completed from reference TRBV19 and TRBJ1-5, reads DGGITQSPKYLFRKEGQNVTLSCEQNLNHDAMYWYRQDPGQGLRLIYYSQIVNDFQKGDIAEGYSVSREKKESFPLTVTSAQKNPTAFYLCASSIGAGTQPQHFGDGTRLSIL.